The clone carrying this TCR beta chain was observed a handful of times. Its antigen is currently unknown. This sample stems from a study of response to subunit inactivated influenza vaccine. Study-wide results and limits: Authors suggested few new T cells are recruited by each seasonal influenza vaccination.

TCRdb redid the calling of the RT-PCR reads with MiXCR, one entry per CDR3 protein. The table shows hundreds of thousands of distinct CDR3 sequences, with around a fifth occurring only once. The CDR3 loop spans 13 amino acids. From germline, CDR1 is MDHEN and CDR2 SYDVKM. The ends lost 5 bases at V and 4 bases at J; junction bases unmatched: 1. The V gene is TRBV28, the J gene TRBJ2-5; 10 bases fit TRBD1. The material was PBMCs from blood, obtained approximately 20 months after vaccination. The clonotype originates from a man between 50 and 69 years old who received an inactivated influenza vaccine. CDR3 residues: CASSRQGAETQYF. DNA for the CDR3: TGTGCCAGCAGTAGACAGGGGGCAGAGACCCAGTACTTC.